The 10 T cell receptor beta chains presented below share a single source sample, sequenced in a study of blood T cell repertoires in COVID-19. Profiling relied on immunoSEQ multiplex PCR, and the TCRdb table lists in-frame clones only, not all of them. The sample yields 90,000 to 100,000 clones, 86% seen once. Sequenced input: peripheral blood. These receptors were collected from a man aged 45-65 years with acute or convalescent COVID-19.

CDR3 region: CASRLQTASNQPQHF. DNA of the CDR3: TGTGCCAGTAGGCTACAGACAGCTAGCAATCAGCCCCAGCATTTT. V usage is TRBV19 and J usage is TRBJ1-5, with D possibly TRBD1 on 5 matching bases. In germline, CDR1 is LNHDA, CDR2 SQIVND (reference sequence). V lost 6 bases and J 0 bases, leaving 12 bases between the germline ends. The CDR3 runs 15 residues.

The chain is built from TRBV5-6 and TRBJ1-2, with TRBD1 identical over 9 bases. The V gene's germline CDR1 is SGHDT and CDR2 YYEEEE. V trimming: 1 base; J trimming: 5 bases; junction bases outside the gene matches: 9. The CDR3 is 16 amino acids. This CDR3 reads CASSLTGGPFGYGYTF. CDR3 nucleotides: TGTGCCAGCAGCTTGACAGGGGGCCCGTTTGGTTATGGCTACACCTTC. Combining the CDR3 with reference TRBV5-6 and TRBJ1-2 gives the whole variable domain DAGVTQSPTHLIKTRGQQVTLRCSPKSGHDTVSWYQQALGQGPQFIFQYYEEEERQRGNFPDRFSGHQFPNYSSELNVNALLLGDSALYLCASSLTGGPFGYGYTFGSGTRLTVV.

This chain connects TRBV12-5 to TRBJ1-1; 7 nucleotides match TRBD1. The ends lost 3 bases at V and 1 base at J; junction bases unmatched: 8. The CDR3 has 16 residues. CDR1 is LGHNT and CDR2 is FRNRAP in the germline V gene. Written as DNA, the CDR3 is TGTGCTAGTGGTTTAGGAGGGGGCGTTGGGAACACTGAAGCTTTCTTT. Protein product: CASGLGGGVGNTEAFF.

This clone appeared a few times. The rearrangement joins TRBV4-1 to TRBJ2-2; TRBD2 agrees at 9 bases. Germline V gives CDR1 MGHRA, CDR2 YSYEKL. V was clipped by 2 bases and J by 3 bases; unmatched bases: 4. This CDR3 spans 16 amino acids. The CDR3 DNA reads TGCGCCAGCAGCCAAATGACTAGCGGTTACACCGGGGAGCTGTTTTTT. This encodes CASSQMTSGYTGELFF.

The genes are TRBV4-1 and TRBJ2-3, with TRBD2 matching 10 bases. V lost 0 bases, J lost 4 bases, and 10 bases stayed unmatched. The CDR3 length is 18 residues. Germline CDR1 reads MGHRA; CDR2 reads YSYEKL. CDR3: CASSQEESGSGRADTQYF. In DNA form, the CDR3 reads TGCGCCAGCAGCCAAGAAGAATCCGGGAGCGGGAGGGCAGATACGCAGTATTTT.

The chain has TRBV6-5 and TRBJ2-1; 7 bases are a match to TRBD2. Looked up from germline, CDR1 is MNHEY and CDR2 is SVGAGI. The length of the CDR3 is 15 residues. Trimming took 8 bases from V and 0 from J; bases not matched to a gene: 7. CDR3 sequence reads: CASETLAASYNEQFF. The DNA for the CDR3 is TGTGCCAGCGAGACCCTAGCGGCCTCCTACAATGAGCAGTTCTTC.

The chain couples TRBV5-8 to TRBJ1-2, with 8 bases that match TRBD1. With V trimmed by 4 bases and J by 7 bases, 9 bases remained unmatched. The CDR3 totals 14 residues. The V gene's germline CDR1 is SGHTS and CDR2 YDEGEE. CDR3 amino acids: CASSLRTGNTGYTF. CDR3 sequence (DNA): TGTGCCAGCAGCCTCCGGACAGGGAACACTGGCTACACCTTC. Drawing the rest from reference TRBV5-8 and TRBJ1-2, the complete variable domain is EAGVTQSPTHLIKTRGQQATLRCSPISGHTSVYWYQQALGLGLQFLLWYDEGEERNRGNFPPRFSGRQFPNYSSELNVNALELEDSALYLCASSLRTGNTGYTFGSGTRLTVV.

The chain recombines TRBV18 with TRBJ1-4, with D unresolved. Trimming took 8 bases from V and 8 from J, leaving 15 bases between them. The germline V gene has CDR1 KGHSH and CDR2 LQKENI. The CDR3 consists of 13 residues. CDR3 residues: CASTPRVGEKLFF. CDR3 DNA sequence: TGTGCCAGCACCCCGAGGGTAGGGGAAAAACTGTTTTTT.

The CDR3 DNA sequence: TGTGCCAGCAGCCAAGATTTGAGTAGCCACAATGAGCAGTTCTTC. Protein sequence: CASSQDLSSHNEQFF. The rearrangement uses TRBV3-1 (or the pseudogene TRBV3-2) and TRBJ2-1; D gene ambiguous. The germline V gene encodes CDR1 LGHDT and CDR2 YNNKEL (reference sequence). V was shortened by 0 bases and J by 5 bases, with 11 bases between the two germline ends. The CDR3 spans 15 residues.

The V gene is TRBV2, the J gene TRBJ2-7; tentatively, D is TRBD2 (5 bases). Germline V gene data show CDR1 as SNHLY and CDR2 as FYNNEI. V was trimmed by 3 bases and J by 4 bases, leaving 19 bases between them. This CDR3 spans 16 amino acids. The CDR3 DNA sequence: TGTGCCAGCAGTGATGATGAGGGATCTCAACTGTACGAGCAGTACTTC. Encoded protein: CASSDDEGSQLYEQYF. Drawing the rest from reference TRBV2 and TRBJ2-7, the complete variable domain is EPEVTQTPSHQVTQMGQEVILRCVPISNHLYFYWYRQILGQKVEFLVSFYNNEISEKSEIFDDQFSVERPDGSNFTLKIRSTKLEDSAMYFCASSDDEGSQLYEQYFGPGTRLTVT.